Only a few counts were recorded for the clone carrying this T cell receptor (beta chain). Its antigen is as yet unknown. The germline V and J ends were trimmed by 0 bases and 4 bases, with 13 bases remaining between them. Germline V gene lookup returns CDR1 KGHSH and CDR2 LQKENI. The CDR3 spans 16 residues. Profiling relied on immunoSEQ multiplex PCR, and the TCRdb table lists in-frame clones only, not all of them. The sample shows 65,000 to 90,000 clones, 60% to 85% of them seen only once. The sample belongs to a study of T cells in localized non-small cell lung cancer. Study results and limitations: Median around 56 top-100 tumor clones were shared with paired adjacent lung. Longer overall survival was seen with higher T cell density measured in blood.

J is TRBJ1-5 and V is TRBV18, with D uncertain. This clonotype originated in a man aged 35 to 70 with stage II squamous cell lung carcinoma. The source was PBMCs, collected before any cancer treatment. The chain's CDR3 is CASSPPHPTGNQPQHF. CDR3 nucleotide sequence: TGTGCCAGCTCACCACCGCATCCGACGGGGAATCAGCCCCAGCATTTT.